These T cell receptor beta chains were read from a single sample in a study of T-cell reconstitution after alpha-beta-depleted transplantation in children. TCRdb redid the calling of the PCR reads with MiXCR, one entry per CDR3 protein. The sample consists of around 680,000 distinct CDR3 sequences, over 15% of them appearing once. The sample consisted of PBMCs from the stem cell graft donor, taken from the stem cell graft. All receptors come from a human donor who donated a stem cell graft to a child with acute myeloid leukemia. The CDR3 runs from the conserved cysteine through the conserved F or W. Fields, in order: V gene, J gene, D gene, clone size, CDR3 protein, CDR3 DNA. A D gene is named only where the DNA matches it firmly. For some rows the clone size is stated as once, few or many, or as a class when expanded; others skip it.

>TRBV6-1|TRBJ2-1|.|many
CASSPLASGNEQFF
TGTGCCAGCAGCCCCCTCGCGAGTGGCAATGAGCAGTTCTTC
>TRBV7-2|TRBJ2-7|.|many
CASSIRAGLRPYEQYF
TGTGCCAGCAGCATCCGCGCAGGTCTCCGGCCCTACGAGCAGTACTTC
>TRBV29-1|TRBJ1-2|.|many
CSVESASNYGYTF
TGCAGCGTTGAGTCGGCTTCCAACTATGGCTACACCTTC
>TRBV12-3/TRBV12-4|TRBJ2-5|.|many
CASSLGSGQASEVQYF
TGTGCCAGCAGTTTAGGTAGCGGACAGGCCTCAGAGGTCCAGTACTTC
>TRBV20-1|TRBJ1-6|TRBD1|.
CSASREGARDSPLHF
TGCAGTGCTAGCAGGGAGGGGGCGAGGGATTCACCCCTCCACTTT
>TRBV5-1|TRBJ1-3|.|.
CASSLEAGSSSGNTIYF
TGCGCCAGCAGCTTGGAAGCGGGGTCGAGCTCTGGAAACACCATATATTTT
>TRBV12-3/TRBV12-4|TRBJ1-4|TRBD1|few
CASGSTTGSTNEKLFF
TGTGCCAGCGGAAGCACGACAGGGTCGACTAATGAAAAACTGTTTTTT
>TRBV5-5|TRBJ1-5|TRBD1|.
CASSHTTGANRNQPQHF
TGTGCCAGCAGCCATACGACAGGGGCAAACCGCAATCAGCCCCAGCATTTT
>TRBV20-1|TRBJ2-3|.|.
CSARGPQGIQFADTQYF
TGCAGTGCTAGAGGACCCCAGGGAATTCAGTTCGCAGATACGCAGTATTTT
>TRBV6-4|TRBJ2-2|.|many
CASSNERTGELFF
TGTGCCAGCAGTAACGAGAGAACCGGGGAGCTGTTTTTT
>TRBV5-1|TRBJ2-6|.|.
CASSLKGNIITGANVLTF
TGCGCCAGCAGCTTGAAGGGAAATATTATAACTGGGGCCAACGTCCTGACTTTC
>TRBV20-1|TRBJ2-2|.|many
CSARGIPTGELFF
TGCAGTGCTAGAGGAATCCCAACCGGGGAGCTGTTTTTT
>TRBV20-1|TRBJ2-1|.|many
CSANRLDPQPQFF
TGCAGTGCCAACCGACTGGATCCCCAACCGCAGTTCTTC
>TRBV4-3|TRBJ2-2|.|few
CASSQDAGMNTGELFF
TGCGCCAGCAGCCAAGATGCAGGGATGAACACCGGGGAGCTGTTTTTT
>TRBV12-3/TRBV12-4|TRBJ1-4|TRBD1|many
CASSSGTGGLKLFF
TGTGCCAGCAGCTCCGGGACAGGGGGCTTGAAACTGTTTTTT
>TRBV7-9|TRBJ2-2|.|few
CASSLDLAGELFF
TGTGCCAGCAGCTTAGACCTGGCCGGGGAGCTGTTTTTT
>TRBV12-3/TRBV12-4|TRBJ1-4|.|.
CASSLMGLINEKLFF
TGTGCCAGCAGTTTAATGGGGTTAATTAATGAAAAACTGTTTTTT
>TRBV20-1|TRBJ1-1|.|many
CSARGRQGHGAF
TGCAGTGCTAGAGGGAGGCAGGGCCACGGGGCCTTT
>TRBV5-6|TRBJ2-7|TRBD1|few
CASRRDSDSYEQYF
TGTGCCAGCCGCCGGGACAGCGACTCCTACGAGCAGTACTTC
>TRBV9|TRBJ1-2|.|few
CASSVALSGDYGYTF
TGTGCCAGCAGCGTAGCCCTATCCGGGGACTATGGCTACACCTTC
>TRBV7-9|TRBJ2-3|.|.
CASTLGSRDTQYF
TGTGCCAGCACCCTCGGGTCCCGAGATACGCAGTATTTT
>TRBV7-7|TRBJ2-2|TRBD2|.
CASSSGGPNTGELFF
TGTGCCAGCAGCTCGGGGGGGCCTAACACCGGGGAGCTGTTTTTT
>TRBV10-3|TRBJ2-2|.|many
CAISESWKEELFF
TGTGCCATCAGTGAGTCATGGAAAGAGGAGCTGTTTTTT
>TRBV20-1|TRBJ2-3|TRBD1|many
CSATDRGTDTQYF
TGCAGTGCGACGGACAGGGGTACAGATACGCAGTATTTT
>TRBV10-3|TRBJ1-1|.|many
CAISENTEAFF
TGTGCCATATCAGAGAACACTGAAGCTTTCTTT
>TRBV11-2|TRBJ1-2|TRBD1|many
CASSLGDRGRPIFYGYTF
TGTGCCAGCAGCTTAGGGGACAGGGGGCGCCCCATCTTCTATGGCTACACCTTC
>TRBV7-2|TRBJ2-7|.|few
CASSLGRARSSYEQYF
TGTGCCAGCAGCTTAGGGCGGGCGAGAAGCTCCTACGAGCAGTACTTC
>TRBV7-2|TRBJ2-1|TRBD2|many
CASSWLAGVSNEQFF
TGTGCCAGCAGCTGGCTAGCGGGGGTTTCCAATGAGCAGTTCTTC
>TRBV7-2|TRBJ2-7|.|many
CASSLALQTYEQYF
TGTGCCAGCAGCTTAGCCCTCCAAACGTACGAGCAGTACTTC
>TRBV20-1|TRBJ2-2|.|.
CSARVLDWGPLTGELFF
TGCAGTGCTAGAGTTCTCGACTGGGGGCCGCTCACCGGGGAGCTGTTTTTT
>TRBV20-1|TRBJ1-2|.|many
CSARDQRGLSGYTF
TGCAGTGCTAGAGATCAAAGGGGCCTTTCTGGCTACACCTTC
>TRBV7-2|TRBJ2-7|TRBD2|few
CASSPGLAGGHEQYF
TGTGCCAGCAGCCCTGGACTAGCGGGGGGCCACGAGCAGTACTTC
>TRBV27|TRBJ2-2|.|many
CASSFSSRATGELFF
TGTGCCAGCAGTTTCTCGTCCAGGGCCACCGGGGAGCTGTTTTTT
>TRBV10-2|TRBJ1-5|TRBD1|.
CASRDREDQPQHF
TGCGCCAGTAGGGACAGGGAGGATCAGCCCCAGCATTTT
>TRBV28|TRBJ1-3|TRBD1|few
CASNLQGARNTIYF
TGTGCCAGCAACTTACAGGGGGCTAGAAACACCATATATTTT
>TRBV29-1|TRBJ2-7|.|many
CSVEVTGRSSYEQYF
TGCAGCGTTGAAGTTACAGGGCGCAGCTCCTACGAGCAGTACTTC
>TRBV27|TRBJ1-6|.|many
CASSSSRGREGSSPLHF
TGTGCCAGCAGTTCCAGCCGGGGGAGGGAAGGGTCTTCACCCCTCCACTTT
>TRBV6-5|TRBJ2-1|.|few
CASSYRDYRVEQFF
TGTGCCAGCAGTTACAGGGACTACAGGGTTGAGCAGTTCTTC
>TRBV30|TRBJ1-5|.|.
CAWSSYYSNQPQHF
TGTGCCTGGAGCTCGTACTATAGCAATCAGCCCCAGCATTTT
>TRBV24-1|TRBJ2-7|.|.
CATSDHRSPYEQYF
TGTGCCACCAGTGACCACAGGTCCCCCTACGAGCAGTACTTC
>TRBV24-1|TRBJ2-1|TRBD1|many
CATQDREKGYNEQFF
TGTGCCACCCAGGACAGGGAAAAGGGGTACAATGAGCAGTTCTTC
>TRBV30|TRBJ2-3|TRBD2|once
CAWRPLADATDTQYF
TGTGCCTGGAGGCCCCTAGCGGACGCCACAGATACGCAGTATTTT
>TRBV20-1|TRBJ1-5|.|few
CSAYDRPNQPQHF
TGCAGTGCTTACGACAGGCCCAATCAGCCCCAGCATTTT
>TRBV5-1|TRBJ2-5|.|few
CASSLDRARETQYF
TGCGCCAGCAGCTTGGACAGGGCGCGAGAGACCCAGTACTTC
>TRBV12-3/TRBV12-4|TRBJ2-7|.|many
CASSTGVEQYF
TGTGCCAGCAGTACGGGGGTCGAGCAGTACTTC
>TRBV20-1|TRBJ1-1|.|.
CSARAPGRTRGEAFF
TGCAGTGCTAGAGCACCGGGCCGAACTAGGGGTGAAGCTTTCTTT
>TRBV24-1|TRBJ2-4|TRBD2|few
CATSDRGENIQYF
TGTGCCACCAGTGACCGGGGGGAAAACATTCAGTACTTC
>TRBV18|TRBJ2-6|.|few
CASSPDISGSGANVLTF
TGTGCCAGCTCACCCGACATTTCTGGCTCTGGGGCCAACGTCCTGACTTTC
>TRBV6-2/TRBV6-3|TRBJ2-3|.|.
CASRTGPHPTDTQYF
TGTGCCAGCAGAACCGGGCCTCACCCGACAGATACGCAGTATTTT
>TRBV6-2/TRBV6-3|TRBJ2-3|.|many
CASNSKPDTQYF
TGTGCCAGCAATTCGAAGCCAGATACGCAGTATTTT
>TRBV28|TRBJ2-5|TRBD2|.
CASSPSGESETQYF
TGTGCCAGCAGCCCTAGCGGGGAGAGTGAGACCCAGTACTTC
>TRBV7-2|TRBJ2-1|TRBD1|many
CASSQGQGVNEQFF
TGTGCCAGCAGCCAAGGACAGGGGGTTAATGAGCAGTTCTTC
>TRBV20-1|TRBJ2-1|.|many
CSATKLDEQFF
TGCAGTGCTACCAAACTCGATGAGCAGTTCTTC
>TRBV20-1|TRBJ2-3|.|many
CSATGRASTDTQYF
TGCAGTGCGACGGGACGGGCAAGCACAGATACGCAGTATTTT
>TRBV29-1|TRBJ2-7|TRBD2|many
CSVVPSGGYEQYF
TGCAGCGTTGTTCCTAGCGGGGGCTACGAGCAGTACTTC
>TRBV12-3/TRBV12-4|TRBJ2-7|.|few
CASSFSLSEKPTGEQYF
TGTGCCAGCAGTTTTTCCTTGTCCGAGAAACCTACGGGCGAGCAGTACTTC
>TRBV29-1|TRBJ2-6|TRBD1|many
CSVADRGPGANVLTF
TGCAGCGTTGCAGACAGGGGTCCTGGGGCCAACGTCCTGACTTTC